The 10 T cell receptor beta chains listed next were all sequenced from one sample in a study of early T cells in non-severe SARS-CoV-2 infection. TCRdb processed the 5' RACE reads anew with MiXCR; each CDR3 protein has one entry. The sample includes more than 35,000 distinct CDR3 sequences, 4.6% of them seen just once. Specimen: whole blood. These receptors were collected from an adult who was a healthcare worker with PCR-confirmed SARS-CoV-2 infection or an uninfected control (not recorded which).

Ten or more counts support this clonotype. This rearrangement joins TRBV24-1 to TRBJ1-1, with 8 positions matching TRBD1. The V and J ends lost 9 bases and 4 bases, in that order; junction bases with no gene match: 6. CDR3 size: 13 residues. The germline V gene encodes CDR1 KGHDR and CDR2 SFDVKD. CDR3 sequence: CATQGARGTEAFF. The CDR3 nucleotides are TGTGCCACCCAGGGGGCGCGAGGCACTGAAGCTTTCTTT.

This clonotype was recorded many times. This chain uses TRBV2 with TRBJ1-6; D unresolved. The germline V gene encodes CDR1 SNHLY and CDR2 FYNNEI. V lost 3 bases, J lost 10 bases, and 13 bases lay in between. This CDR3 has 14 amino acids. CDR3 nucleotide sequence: TGTGCCAGCAGTGAGCGGGTTTTGTGGTCACCCCTCCACTTT. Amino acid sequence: CASSERVLWSPLHF.

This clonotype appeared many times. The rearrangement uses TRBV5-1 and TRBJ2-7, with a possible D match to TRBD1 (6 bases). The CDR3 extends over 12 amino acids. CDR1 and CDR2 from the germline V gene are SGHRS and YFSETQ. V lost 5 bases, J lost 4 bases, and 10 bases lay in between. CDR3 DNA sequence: TGCGCCAGCAGACCGGACAGTTACGAGCAGTACTTC. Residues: CASRPDSYEQYF.

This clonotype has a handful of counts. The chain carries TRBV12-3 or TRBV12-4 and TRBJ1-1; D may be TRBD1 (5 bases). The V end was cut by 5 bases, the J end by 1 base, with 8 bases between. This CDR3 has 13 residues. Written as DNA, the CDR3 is TGTGCCAGCAGTACACAGGAGAACACTGAAGCTTTCTTT. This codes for CASSTQENTEAFF.

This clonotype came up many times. The CDR3 sequence is CASSSGNTQYF. Here the CDR3 DNA reads TGTGCCAGCAGCTCTGGGAATACGCAGTATTTT. The chain carries TRBV9 and TRBJ2-3; D gene unclear. CDR3 length equals 11 residues. Germline CDR1 is SGDLS and CDR2 is YYNGEE. Trimming stripped 4 bases from V and 7 bases from J, with 7 bases between.

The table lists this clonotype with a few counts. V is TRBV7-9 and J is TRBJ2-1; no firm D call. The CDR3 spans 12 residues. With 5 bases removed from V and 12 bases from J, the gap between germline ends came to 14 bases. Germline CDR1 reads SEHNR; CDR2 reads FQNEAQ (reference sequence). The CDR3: CASSARSARQFF. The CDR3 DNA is TGTGCCAGCAGCGCAAGGAGCGCGAGGCAGTTCTTC. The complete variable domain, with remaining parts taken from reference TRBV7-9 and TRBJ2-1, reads DTGVSQNPRHKITKRGQNVTFRCDPISEHNRLYWYRQTLGQGPEFLTYFQNEAQLEKSRLLSDRFSAERPKGSFSTLEIQRTEQGDSAMYLCASSARSARQFFGPGTRLTVL.

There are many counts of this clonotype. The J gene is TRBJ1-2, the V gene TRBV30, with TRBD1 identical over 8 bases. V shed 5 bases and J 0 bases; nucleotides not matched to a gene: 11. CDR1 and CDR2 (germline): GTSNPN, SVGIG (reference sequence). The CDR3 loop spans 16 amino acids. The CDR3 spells CAWFGTGEKANYGYTF. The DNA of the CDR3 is TGTGCCTGGTTCGGGACAGGCGAAAAAGCTAACTATGGCTACACCTTC.

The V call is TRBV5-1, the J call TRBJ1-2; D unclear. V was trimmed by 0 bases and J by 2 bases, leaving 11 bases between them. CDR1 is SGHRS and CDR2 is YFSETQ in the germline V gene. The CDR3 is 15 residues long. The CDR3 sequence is CASSLEVSGNYGYTF. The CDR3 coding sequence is TGCGCCAGCAGCTTGGAGGTTTCGGGGAACTATGGCTACACCTTC.

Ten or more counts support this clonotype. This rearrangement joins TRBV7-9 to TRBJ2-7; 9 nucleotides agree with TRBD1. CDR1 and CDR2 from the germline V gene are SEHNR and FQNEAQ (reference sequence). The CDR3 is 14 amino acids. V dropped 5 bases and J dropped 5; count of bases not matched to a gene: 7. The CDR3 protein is CASSIQGAGDEQYF. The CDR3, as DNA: TGTGCCAGCAGCATACAGGGGGCTGGCGACGAGCAGTACTTC.

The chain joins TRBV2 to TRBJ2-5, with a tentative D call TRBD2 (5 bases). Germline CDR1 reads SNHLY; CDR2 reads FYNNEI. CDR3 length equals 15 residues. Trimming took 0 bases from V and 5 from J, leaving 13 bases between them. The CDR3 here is CASSEALGRRETQYF. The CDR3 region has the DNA TGTGCCAGCAGTGAAGCGCTCGGCAGGAGGGAGACCCAGTACTTC.